Listed below are T cell receptor beta chains from one sample, sequenced in a study of control samples from healthy donors and cancer patients. Assay used: immunoSEQ multiplex PCR; TCRdb lists only in-frame clones, some missing. The table lists tens of thousands of clones, more than 75% of them singletons. Sequencing was performed on blood. The source of these receptors is a woman aged 50 to 65 in good health. Each CDR3 is given with its conserved first and last residue. Fields, in order: D gene, V gene, clone size, J gene, CDR3 protein, CDR3 DNA. A D gene is named only where the DNA matches it firmly. Rows give clone size only sometimes, using once, few, many, or a class for an expanded clone.

D gene: -; V gene: TRBV6-1; clone size: -; J gene: TRBJ1-1; CDR3 protein: CASSDPGENTEAFF; CDR3 DNA: TGTGCCAGCAGTGATCCCGGGGAGAACACTGAAGCTTTCTTT
D gene: -; V gene: TRBV2; clone size: -; J gene: TRBJ2-7; CDR3 protein: CASNNLAESYEQYF; CDR3 DNA: TGTGCCAGCAATAACCTAGCTGAATCCTACGAGCAGTACTTC
D gene: -; V gene: TRBV5-1; clone size: few; J gene: TRBJ1-6; CDR3 protein: CASSYAYNSPLHF; CDR3 DNA: TGCGCCAGCAGCTACGCGTATAATTCACCCCTCCACTTT
D gene: -; V gene: TRBV15; clone size: -; J gene: TRBJ2-7; CDR3 protein: CATRREPTGDYEQYF; CDR3 DNA: TGTGCCACCAGGAGAGAACCGACAGGCGATTACGAGCAGTACTTC
D gene: -; V gene: TRBV12-3/TRBV12-4; clone size: -; J gene: TRBJ2-7; CDR3 protein: CASMPAGVHEQYF; CDR3 DNA: TGTGCCAGCATGCCCGCCGGTGTCCACGAGCAGTACTTC
D gene: -; V gene: TRBV19; clone size: -; J gene: TRBJ2-1; CDR3 protein: CASRKVASPWEQFF; CDR3 DNA: TGTGCCAGTAGGAAGGTGGCGAGCCCCTGGGAGCAGTTCTTC
D gene: -; V gene: TRBV10-3; clone size: -; J gene: TRBJ2-3; CDR3 protein: CAIRDAGHAADTQYF; CDR3 DNA: TGTGCCATCAGGGATGCGGGTCATGCGGCGGATACGCAGTATTTT
D gene: -; V gene: TRBV9; clone size: -; J gene: TRBJ2-7; CDR3 protein: CASSVAEASSEQYF; CDR3 DNA: TGTGCCAGCAGCGTAGCAGAGGCTTCCTCCGAGCAGTACTTC
D gene: -; V gene: TRBV20-1; clone size: -; J gene: TRBJ2-7; CDR3 protein: CSATPNYEQYF; CDR3 DNA: TGCAGTGCTACCCCCAACTACGAGCAGTACTTC
D gene: -; V gene: TRBV30; clone size: once; J gene: TRBJ1-2; CDR3 protein: CAWRLSGTAGIDYTF; CDR3 DNA: TGTGCCTGGAGACTCTCCGGGACGGCGGGCATCGACTACACCTTC
D gene: TRBD2; V gene: TRBV7-2; clone size: -; J gene: TRBJ2-5; CDR3 protein: CASSGAGGGETQYF; CDR3 DNA: TGTGCCAGCAGCGGAGCGGGAGGAGGGGAGACCCAGTACTTC
D gene: -; V gene: TRBV6-2/TRBV6-3; clone size: -; J gene: TRBJ1-2; CDR3 protein: CASSYGYGYTF; CDR3 DNA: TGTGCCAGCAGTTACGGTTATGGCTACACCTTC
D gene: -; V gene: TRBV5-1; clone size: -; J gene: TRBJ2-5; CDR3 protein: CASSFGRRQEVGETQYF; CDR3 DNA: TGCGCCAGCAGCTTTGGGCGGAGACAGGAGGTAGGAGAGACCCAGTACTTC
D gene: TRBD2; V gene: TRBV14; clone size: -; J gene: TRBJ2-3; CDR3 protein: CASRGERGSRDTQYF; CDR3 DNA: TGTGCCAGCAGAGGGGAGCGGGGATCGAGGGATACGCAGTATTTT
D gene: TRBD2; V gene: TRBV5-4; clone size: -; J gene: TRBJ2-2; CDR3 protein: CASSSQLGGSGKGGELFF; CDR3 DNA: TGTGCCAGCAGCTCCCAACTCGGGGGTAGCGGGAAAGGCGGGGAGCTGTTTTTT
D gene: -; V gene: TRBV11-3; clone size: -; J gene: TRBJ2-7; CDR3 protein: CASSLSRSAEQYF; CDR3 DNA: TGTGCCAGCAGCTTATCTAGATCCGCCGAGCAGTACTTC
D gene: -; V gene: TRBV5-4; clone size: -; J gene: TRBJ2-1; CDR3 protein: CASSLPSSSYNEQFF; CDR3 DNA: TGTGCCAGCAGCTTGCCTTCCTCTTCCTACAATGAGCAGTTCTTC
D gene: TRBD1; V gene: TRBV7-8; clone size: -; J gene: TRBJ2-3; CDR3 protein: CASSLFRDSPTDTQYF; CDR3 DNA: TGTGCCAGCAGCTTATTTCGGGACAGCCCCACAGATACGCAGTATTTT
D gene: TRBD1; V gene: TRBV18; clone size: -; J gene: TRBJ2-1; CDR3 protein: CASSPGDRYYNEQFF; CDR3 DNA: TGTGCCAGCTCACCAGGGGACAGGTACTACAATGAGCAGTTCTTC
D gene: -; V gene: TRBV18; clone size: -; J gene: TRBJ1-4; CDR3 protein: CASSPFSYPNEKLFF; CDR3 DNA: TGTGCCAGCTCACCATTTTCATACCCTAATGAAAAACTGTTTTTT
D gene: -; V gene: TRBV19; clone size: few; J gene: TRBJ1-4; CDR3 protein: CASLDRVGGYNEKLFF; CDR3 DNA: TGTGCCAGCCTCGACAGAGTCGGAGGGTATAATGAAAAACTGTTTTTT
D gene: -; V gene: TRBV30; clone size: -; J gene: TRBJ2-1; CDR3 protein: CAWSVQGSIYNEQFF; CDR3 DNA: TGTGCCTGGAGTGTACAGGGTAGTATCTACAATGAGCAGTTCTTC
D gene: -; V gene: TRBV6-5; clone size: -; J gene: TRBJ1-1; CDR3 protein: CASSYSSETPEAFF; CDR3 DNA: TGTGCCAGCAGTTACTCGTCTGAGACACCTGAAGCTTTCTTT
D gene: -; V gene: TRBV5-5; clone size: few; J gene: TRBJ2-3; CDR3 protein: CASSLFAGGSTDTQYF; CDR3 DNA: TGTGCCAGCAGCTTGTTCGCCGGGGGCAGCACAGATACGCAGTATTTT
D gene: -; V gene: TRBV2; clone size: -; J gene: TRBJ2-3; CDR3 protein: CASSELARADTQYF; CDR3 DNA: TGTGCCAGCAGTGAACTAGCACGCGCAGATACGCAGTATTTT
D gene: TRBD1; V gene: TRBV19; clone size: few; J gene: TRBJ1-2; CDR3 protein: CASSIGTGNYGYTF; CDR3 DNA: TGTGCCAGTAGTATAGGGACAGGGAACTATGGCTACACCTTC
D gene: -; V gene: TRBV6-1; clone size: -; J gene: TRBJ1-5; CDR3 protein: CASSEAGGNQPQHF; CDR3 DNA: TGTGCCAGCAGTGAAGCTGGGGGCAATCAGCCCCAGCATTTT
D gene: TRBD1; V gene: TRBV30; clone size: -; J gene: TRBJ2-3; CDR3 protein: CAWSVSRGYTDTQYF; CDR3 DNA: TGTGCCTGGAGTGTCAGCAGGGGGTACACAGATACGCAGTATTTT
D gene: -; V gene: TRBV2; clone size: -; J gene: TRBJ1-2; CDR3 protein: CASSEDPGAMGYTF; CDR3 DNA: TGTGCCAGCAGTGAAGATCCGGGGGCGATGGGCTACACCTTC
D gene: TRBD1; V gene: TRBV19; clone size: -; J gene: TRBJ1-2; CDR3 protein: CASNQDRVSGYTF; CDR3 DNA: TGTGCCAGTAACCAGGACAGGGTCAGTGGCTACACCTTC
D gene: TRBD2; V gene: TRBV20-1; clone size: -; J gene: TRBJ2-7; CDR3 protein: CSASGLAGGVSTYEQYF; CDR3 DNA: TGCAGTGCTAGTGGCCTAGCGGGAGGGGTTTCCACCTACGAGCAGTACTTC
D gene: TRBD1; V gene: TRBV3-1/TRBV3-2; clone size: -; J gene: TRBJ1-1; CDR3 protein: CASSRNPQGWNTEAFF; CDR3 DNA: TGTGCCAGCAGCCGGAACCCACAGGGGTGGAACACTGAAGCTTTCTTT
D gene: -; V gene: TRBV27; clone size: -; J gene: TRBJ1-2; CDR3 protein: CASSFSAELYGYTF; CDR3 DNA: TGTGCCAGCAGTTTCTCGGCAGAGCTATATGGCTACACCTTC
D gene: TRBD2; V gene: TRBV6-5; clone size: -; J gene: TRBJ2-2; CDR3 protein: CANRGERRDTGELFF; CDR3 DNA: TGTGCCAACCGGGGGGAGAGAAGAGACACCGGGGAGCTGTTTTTT
D gene: TRBD2; V gene: TRBV7-9; clone size: -; J gene: TRBJ2-1; CDR3 protein: CASSLTSLLPNNEQFF; CDR3 DNA: TGTGCCAGCAGCTTGACTAGCCTGTTACCAAACAATGAGCAGTTCTTC